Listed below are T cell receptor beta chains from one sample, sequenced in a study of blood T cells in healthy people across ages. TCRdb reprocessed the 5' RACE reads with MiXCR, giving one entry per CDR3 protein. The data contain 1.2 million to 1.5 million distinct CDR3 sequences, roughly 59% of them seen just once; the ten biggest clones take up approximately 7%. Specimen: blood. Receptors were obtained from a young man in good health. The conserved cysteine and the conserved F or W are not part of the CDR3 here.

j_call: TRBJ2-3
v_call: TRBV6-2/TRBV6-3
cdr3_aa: AGGRSYTDTQY

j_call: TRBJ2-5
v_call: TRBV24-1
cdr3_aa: ATSDHRGGQETQY

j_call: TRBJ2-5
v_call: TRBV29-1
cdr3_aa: SVPRDRGQETQY

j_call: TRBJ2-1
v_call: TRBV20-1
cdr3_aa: SARSTRPTVQF

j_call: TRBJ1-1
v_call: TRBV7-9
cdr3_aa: ASSLEERGDTEAF

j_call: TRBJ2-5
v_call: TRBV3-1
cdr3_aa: ASSHGQPQY

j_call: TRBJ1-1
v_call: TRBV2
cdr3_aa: ASSEAQGDRLNTEAF

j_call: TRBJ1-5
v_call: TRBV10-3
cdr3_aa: AITRDINQPQH

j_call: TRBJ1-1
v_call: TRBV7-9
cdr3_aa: ASSLEAVWAKNTEAF

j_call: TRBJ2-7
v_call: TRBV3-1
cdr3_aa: SAGPSAYEQY

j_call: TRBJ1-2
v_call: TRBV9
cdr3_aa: ASSEEGMGYGYT

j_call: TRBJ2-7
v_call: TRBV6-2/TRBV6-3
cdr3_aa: ASSYEEGAAIYEQY

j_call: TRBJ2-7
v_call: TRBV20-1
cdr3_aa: SAASGGSISYEQY

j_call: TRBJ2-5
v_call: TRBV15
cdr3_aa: ATSRDSAAGETQY